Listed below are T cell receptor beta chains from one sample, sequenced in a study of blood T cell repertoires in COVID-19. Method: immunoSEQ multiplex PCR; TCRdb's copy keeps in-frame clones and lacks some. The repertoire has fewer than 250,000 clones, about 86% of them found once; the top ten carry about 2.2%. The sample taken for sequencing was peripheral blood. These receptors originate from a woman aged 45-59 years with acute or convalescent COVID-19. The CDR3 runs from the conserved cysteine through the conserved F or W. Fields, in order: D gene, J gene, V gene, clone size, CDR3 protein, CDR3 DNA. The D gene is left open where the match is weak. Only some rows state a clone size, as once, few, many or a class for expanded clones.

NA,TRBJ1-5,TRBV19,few,CASSIVQGDQPQHF,TGTGCCAGTAGTATAGTGCAAGGGGATCAGCCCCAGCATTTT
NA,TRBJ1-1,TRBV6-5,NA,CASSYSPVLGTEAFF,TGTGCCAGCAGTTACTCCCCGGTACTTGGCACTGAAGCTTTCTTT
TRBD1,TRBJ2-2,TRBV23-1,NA,CASSRSGQGNTGELFF,TGCGCCAGCAGTCGTTCGGGACAGGGAAACACCGGGGAGCTGTTTTTT
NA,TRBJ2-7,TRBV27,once,CASSLSEQPYEQYF,TGTGCCAGCAGTTTAAGTGAACAGCCCTACGAGCAGTACTTC
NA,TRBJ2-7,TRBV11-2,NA,CASSYWTTYEQYF,TGTGCCAGCAGCTATTGGACTACCTACGAGCAGTACTTC
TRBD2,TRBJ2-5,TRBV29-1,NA,CSEGLVGETQYF,TGCAGCGAAGGACTAGTTGGTGAGACCCAGTACTTC
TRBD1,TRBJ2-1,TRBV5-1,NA,CASSTTGGAYNEQFF,TGCGCCAGCAGCACCACAGGGGGCGCGTACAATGAGCAGTTCTTC
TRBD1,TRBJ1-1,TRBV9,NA,CASSVGTGWNTEAFF,TGTGCCAGCAGCGTTGGGACAGGGTGGAACACTGAAGCTTTCTTT
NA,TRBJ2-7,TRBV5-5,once,CASSLVVSYEQYF,TGTGCCAGCAGCTTGGTGGTGAGTTACGAGCAGTACTTC
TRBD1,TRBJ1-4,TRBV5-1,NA,CASSLDRGNEKLFF,TGCGCCAGCAGCTTGGACAGGGGAAATGAAAAACTGTTTTTT
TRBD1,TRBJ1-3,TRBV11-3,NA,CASSYRDSSGNTIYF,TGTGCCAGCAGCTACAGGGACAGCTCTGGAAACACCATATATTTT
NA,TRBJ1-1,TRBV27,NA,CASSRIRGGANTEAFF,TGTGCCAGCAGTAGAATCCGGGGGGGGGCGAACACTGAAGCTTTCTTT
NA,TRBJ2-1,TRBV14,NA,CASSQGGSYNEQFF,TGTGCCAGCAGCCAAGGAGGGTCCTACAATGAGCAGTTCTTC
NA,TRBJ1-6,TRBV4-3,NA,CASSQVSGLNSPLHF,TGCGCCAGCAGCCAAGTATCAGGGCTGAATTCACCCCTCCACTTT
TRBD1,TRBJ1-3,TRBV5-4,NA,CASSFQGASGNTIYF,TGTGCCAGCAGCTTCCAGGGGGCCTCTGGAAACACCATATATTTT
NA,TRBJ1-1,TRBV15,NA,CATSRDQGRSFF,TGTGCCACCAGCAGAGATCAGGGTAGATCTTTCTTT
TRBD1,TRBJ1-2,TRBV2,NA,CASSTMTGATYGYTF,TGTGCCAGCTCAACAATGACAGGGGCTACCTATGGCTACACCTTC
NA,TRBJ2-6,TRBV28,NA,CATRAAGANVLTF,TGTGCCACCAGGGCGGCCGGGGCCAACGTCCTGACTTTC
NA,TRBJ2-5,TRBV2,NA,CASSPWTDQETQYF,TGTGCCAGCAGTCCCTGGACAGATCAAGAGACCCAGTACTTC
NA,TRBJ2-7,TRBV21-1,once,CASTPTSGFSYEQYF,TGTGCCAGCACCCCTACTAGCGGATTCTCCTACGAGCAGTACTTC
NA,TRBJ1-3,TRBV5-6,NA,CASSPWPSSGNTIYF,TGTGCCAGCAGCCCGTGGCCTAGCTCTGGAAACACCATATATTTT
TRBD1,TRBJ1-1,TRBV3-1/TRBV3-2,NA,CASSRRQGTTPEAFF,TGTGCCAGCAGCCGCCGACAGGGAACCACTCCTGAAGCTTTCTTT
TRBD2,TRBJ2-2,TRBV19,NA,CASSFGAGGPAGELFF,TGTGCCAGTAGTTTTGGAGCGGGAGGGCCGGCCGGGGAGCTGTTTTTT
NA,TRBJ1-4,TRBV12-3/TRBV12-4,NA,CASSRLEKLFF,TGTGCCAGCAGTAGACTTGAAAAACTGTTTTTT
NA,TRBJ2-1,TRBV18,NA,CASSLAGFGYNEQFF,TGTGCCAGCTCACTCGCGGGATTCGGGTACAATGAGCAGTTCTTC
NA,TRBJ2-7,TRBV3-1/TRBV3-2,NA,CASSHPPTHGSYEQYF,TGTGCCAGCAGCCACCCTCCTACCCACGGGTCCTACGAGCAGTACTTC
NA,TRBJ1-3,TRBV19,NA,CASSIDRSSGNTIYF,TGTGCCAGTAGTATAGATCGGAGCTCTGGAAACACCATATATTTT
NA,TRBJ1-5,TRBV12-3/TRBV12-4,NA,CASGPGGAQHF,TGTGCCAGCGGGCCCGGCGGGGCCCAGCATTTT
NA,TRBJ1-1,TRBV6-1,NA,CASSEGKHLLDTEAFF,TGTGCCAGCAGTGAAGGAAAACACCTGTTGGACACTGAAGCTTTCTTT
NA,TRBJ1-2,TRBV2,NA,CASRRGPSYGYTF,TGTGCCAGCAGACGTGGGCCAAGCTATGGCTACACCTTC
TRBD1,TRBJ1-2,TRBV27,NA,CASSLGTGYGYTF,TGTGCCAGCAGTTTAGGGACAGGGTATGGCTACACCTTC
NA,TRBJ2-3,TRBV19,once,CASSIRSGGGRDTQYF,TGTGCCAGTAGTATAAGATCAGGGGGAGGTAGAGATACGCAGTATTTT
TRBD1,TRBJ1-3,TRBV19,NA,CASSPGTGAGNTIYF,TGTGCCAGTAGTCCCGGGACAGGGGCTGGAAACACCATATATTTT
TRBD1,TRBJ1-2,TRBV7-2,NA,CASSQGGSNYGYTF,TGTGCCAGCAGCCAGGGGGGTTCTAACTATGGCTACACCTTC